This T cell receptor (beta chain) was recorded in a study of T cells expressing NK-cell markers. For this clonotype: Its antigen is not known.

For TCR beta, cDNA was produced by 5'RACE template switching with UMIs. TCRdb re-called the 5' RACE reads and shows each CDR3 protein once, DNA omitted. This repertoire comprises a few hundred thousand distinct CDR3 sequences; its ten largest clones make up 4% to 6.5%. Findings of the study overall: Four donors showed these clonotypes also leading the CD3+CD56-NKG2C+ fraction.

The CDR3 has 17 amino acids. Germline lookup yields CDR1 MGHRA and CDR2 YSYEKL. The receptor was derived from a man aged 18 to 69 in good health. The rearrangement uses TRBV4-1 and TRBJ1-6. The sample consisted of blood T cells: a sorted CD56 or NKG2C T cell subset, CD4+ or CD8+ T cells, or bulk PBMC T cells (not recorded which). CDR3 loop: CASSQEPSRTVNSPLHF.